Shown below are 12 T cell receptor beta chains from a single sample sequenced in a study of blood T cells in healthy people across ages. Using a J-beta primer mix together with a sample-barcoded 5' primer, a second PCR was run for roughly 7 to 11 cycles. TCRdb analysed the 5' RACE reads with MiXCR anew, one entry per CDR3 protein. The sample lists hundreds of thousands of distinct CDR3 sequences, roughly half occurring once. The sample was blood. The receptors stem from a woman of 80 years or more in good health.

Points on this clonotype: A clone one base away is much larger, so this may be a read error. The rearrangement links TRBV28 to TRBJ2-4; 10 positions match TRBD2. The CDR3 loop spans 14 amino acids. Germline values: CDR1 MDHEN, CDR2 SYDVKM. Losses at the gene ends were 7 bases for V and 14 bases for J; bases not matched to a gene: 14. The CDR3 sequence is CASTRTSGGYEEYF. The CDR3 DNA sequence: TGTGCCAGCACCCGGACTAGCGGTGGCTACGAGGAGTACTTC.

On this clonotype itself: A read error may explain this, as a much larger clone is one base away. This chain joins TRBV11-2 and TRBJ1-2; possibly TRBD1 for D (6 bases). In germline, CDR1 is SGHAT, CDR2 FQNNGV. The V end lost 6 bases, the J end lost 4 bases, and 18 bases lay between the germline ends. The CDR3 runs to 15 residues. The CDR3 loop is CASSDGGSIGYGYTF. CDR3 nucleotide sequence: TGTGCCAGCAGTGACGGGGGCTCGATTGGCTATGGCTACACCTTC.

The DNA of the CDR3 is TGCGCCAGCAGCTTCGACTTCACCGGGGAGCTGTTTTTT. Its protein product is CASSFDFTGELFF. The V gene is TRBV5-1, the J gene TRBJ2-2; D is undetermined. Trimming took off 2 bases at V and 4 bases at J, with 6 bases between the two ends. The length of the CDR3 is 13 residues. The V gene's germline CDR1 is SGHRS and CDR2 YFSETQ.

This clonotype was seen many times. The chain uses TRBV7-2 and TRBJ2-7; D gene ambiguous. Between the trimmed V and J ends, which lost 1 base and 5 bases, there was a span of 3 bases. Germline V gene lookup returns CDR1 SGHTA and CDR2 FQGNSA. The CDR3 covers 11 residues. The CDR3 protein is CASSLGDEQYF. DNA of the CDR3: TGTGCCAGCAGCTTAGGGGACGAGCAGTACTTC.

Many counts were recorded for this clonotype. CDR3 sequence reads: CSVTSTGGSYEQYF. In DNA form, the CDR3 reads TGCAGCGTCACCAGTACGGGGGGCTCCTACGAGCAGTACTTC. The gene calls are TRBV29-1 and TRBJ2-7, with 7 bases fitting TRBD2. CDR1 SQVTM and CDR2 ANQGSEA come from the germline V gene. This CDR3 region has 14 residues. V shed 6 bases and J 0 bases; nucleotides not matched to a gene: 8.

The rearrangement uses TRBV10-3 and TRBJ1-1; 7 bases agree with TRBD1. The CDR3 contains 14 residues. V shed 4 bases and J 1 base; nucleotides not matched to a gene: 3. Per germline, CDR1 ENHRY and CDR2 SYGVKD. CDR3 in amino acids: CAISGYRGNTEAFF. CDR3 DNA: TGTGCCATCAGTGGATACAGGGGGAACACTGAAGCTTTCTTT.

Of note for this clonotype: This clone may be a read error of a much larger clone one base away. The rearrangement uses TRBV24-1 and TRBJ2-1; 7 bases agree with TRBD2. CDR1 KGHDR and CDR2 SFDVKD come from the germline V gene. The CDR3 runs 17 residues. The CDR3 sequence: CATSDLGGGSSDNEQFF. CDR3 sequence (DNA): TGTGCCACCAGTGATTTGGGGGGAGGGAGCTCCGACAATGAGCAGTTCTTC.

With respect to this clonotype: The junction differs from germline at one of its ends, possibly a read error. The CDR3 reads CASSLDRTLHGCTF. CDR3 coding DNA: TGCGCCAGCAGCTTGGACCGGACGCTCCACGGCTGCACCTTC. V gene TRBV5-1 combines with J gene TRBJ1-2; no clear D. CDR3 length: 14 amino acids. Germline CDR1 is SGHRS and CDR2 is YFSETQ.

V is TRBV20-1 and J is TRBJ1-2; 7 bases match TRBD1. The trim removed 2 bases at V and 6 bases at J, leaving 9 bases unmatched. The CDR3 sequence is 14 residues long. In germline, CDR1 is DFQATT, CDR2 SNEGSKA (reference sequence). The CDR3 DNA follows: TGCAGTGCTAGATCAGGGGGTTCTTACCATGGCTACACCTTC. It translates to CSARSGGSYHGYTF.

This clonotype was detected only a few times. CDR3 in amino acids: CASSLRDRSRVWSPLHF. DNA for the CDR3: TGTGCCAGCAGCTTACGGGACAGGTCACGAGTTTGGTCACCCCTCCACTTT. The V call is TRBV13, the J call TRBJ1-6; 8 nucleotides match TRBD1. CDR3 length: 17 amino acids. The germline V gene encodes CDR1 PRHDT and CDR2 FYEKMQ (reference sequence). The trim removed 2 bases at V and 10 bases at J, leaving 13 bases unmatched.

The V call is TRBV20-1, the J call TRBJ2-1; D not resolved. CDR1 is DFQATT and CDR2 is SNEGSKA in the germline V gene (reference sequence). The ends were cut back, 3 bases at V and 0 bases at J, with 12 bases in the middle. The CDR3 extends over 15 amino acids. The CDR3 spells CSARGAVSSYNEQFF. As DNA, the CDR3 is TGCAGTGCTAGGGGTGCGGTAAGCTCCTACAATGAGCAGTTCTTC.

Note on this clonotype: It may be a read error: a sequence one base away is much more abundant. The V and J genes are TRBV7-2 and TRBJ2-5, with D perhaps matching TRBD1 (6 bases). The J call may be faulty, since TRBJ2-7 better matches the DNA end. Germline assignment: CDR1 SGHTA and CDR2 FQGNSA. This CDR3 has 16 amino acids. For the CDR3, the DNA is TGTGCCGGCAGCTTAGGGCAACAGGGTAGTGGGTACGAGCAGTACTTC. This translates into CAGSLGQQGSGYEQYF.